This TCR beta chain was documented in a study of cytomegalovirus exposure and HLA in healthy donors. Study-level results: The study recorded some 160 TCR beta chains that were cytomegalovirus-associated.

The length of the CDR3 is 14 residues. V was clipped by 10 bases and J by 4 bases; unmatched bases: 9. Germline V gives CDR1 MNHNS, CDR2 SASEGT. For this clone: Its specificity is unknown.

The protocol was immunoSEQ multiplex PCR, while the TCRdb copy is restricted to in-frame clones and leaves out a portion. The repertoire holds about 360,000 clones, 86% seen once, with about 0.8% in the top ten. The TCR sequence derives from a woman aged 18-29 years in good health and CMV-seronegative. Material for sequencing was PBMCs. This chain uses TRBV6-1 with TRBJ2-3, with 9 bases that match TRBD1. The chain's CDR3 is CATRTGALSDTQYF. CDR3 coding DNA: TGTGCCACCCGGACAGGGGCCCTTTCAGATACGCAGTATTTT.